This passage covers 9 T cell receptor beta chains from one sample sequenced in a study of T cells in women clearing cervical HPV infection. This table comes from immunoSEQ multiplex PCR, and its TCRdb copy is limited to in-frame clones, with some not included. This table holds about 46,000 clones. Material for sequencing was blood buffy coat. The receptors stem from a woman between 18 and 70 years old with a cervical HPV16 infection that either progressed to CIN3+ or cleared (not recorded which).

Notes on this clone: The read comes to an end 3 residues before the CDR3 does, leaving the germline J gene to fill in the end. This rearrangement joins TRBV2 to TRBJ2-5; D is ambiguous. CDR3 size: 14 residues. The V end was cut by 7 bases, the J end by 2 bases, with 14 bases between. CDR1 is SNHLY, CDR2 FYNNEI, per germline. This chain's CDR3 is CASMDFRSQETQYF. Incomplete CDR3 DNA: TGTGCCAGCATGGATTTCAGGTCTCAAGAGACC. Drawing the rest from reference TRBV2 and TRBJ2-5, the complete variable domain is EPEVTQTPSHQVTQMGQEVILRCVPISNHLYFYWYRQILGQKVEFLVSFYNNEISEKSEIFDDQFSVERPDGSNFTLKIRSTKLEDSAMYFCASMDFRSQETQYFGPGTRLLVL.

Note on this clone: The read ends 3 residues before the CDR3 terminus; that terminus is restored from the germline J gene. This rearrangement joins TRBV19 to TRBJ2-7, with 10 positions matching TRBD2. J gave up 4 bases and V 3 bases, and 15 bases lay outside the gene matches. Per germline, CDR1 LNHDA and CDR2 SQIVND (reference sequence). CDR3 size: 18 residues. CDR3 protein: CASSMALASGSAAYEQYF. Partial CDR3 DNA: TGTGCCAGTAGTATGGCCCTGGCTAGCGGGAGTGCGGCTTACGAG.

With respect to this clone: The read comes to an end 3 residues before the CDR3 does, leaving the germline J gene to fill in the end. The J gene is TRBJ1-2, the V gene TRBV5-6; TRBD1 matches at 8 bases. J was trimmed by 2 bases and V by 2 bases; bases with no gene match: 2. CDR3 length: 14 amino acids. From germline, CDR1 is SGHDT and CDR2 YYEEEE. CDR3 residues: CASSFGTGNYGYTF. The DNA read from the CDR3 is TGTGCCAGCAGCTTTGGGACAGGAAACTATGGC.

To note about this clone: The read is 3 residues too short to cover the CDR3 end, so that end is filled in from the germline J gene. This chain connects TRBV19 to TRBJ1-2; no reliable D call. In germline, CDR1 is LNHDA, CDR2 SQIVND (reference sequence). Trimming cost V 5 bases and J 2 bases, with 12 bases left between them. The CDR3 is 14 residues long. The CDR3 reads CASSGLSGNYGYTF. The sequenced CDR3 bases are TGTGCCAGTAGTGGCCTAAGCGGGAACTATGGC.

CDR3 residues: CASSIEYLQKLFF. The sequenced CDR3 bases are TGTGCCAGTAGTATAGAATATCTCCAAAAA. The chain has TRBV19 and TRBJ1-4; D remains ambiguous. The CDR3 goes on 3 residues after the read ends, and that part is filled in from the germline J gene. CDR1 is LNHDA and CDR2 is SQIVND in the germline V gene (reference sequence). CDR3 length: 13 residues. With 0 bases removed from V and 9 bases from J, the gap between germline ends came to 8 bases.

Turning to this clone: The read is 3 residues too short to cover the CDR3 end, so that end is filled in from the germline J gene. The sample has other DNA sequences that encode this CDR3 too. V is TRBV18 and J is TRBJ1-3, with D possibly being TRBD1 (6 bases). The CDR3 sequence is 15 residues long. V lost 3 bases and J 3 bases, leaving 12 bases between the germline ends. Germline CDR1 reads KGHSH; CDR2 reads LQKENI. CDR3 sequence: CASSPDGQNGNTIYF. CDR3 DNA (partial): TGTGCCAGCTCACCGGACGGACAGAATGGAAACACC.

Concerning this clone: The CDR3 is cut off 3 residues early in the read; its end comes from the germline J gene. The genes are TRBV19 and TRBJ1-1, with TRBD1 as a possible D gene (5 bases). The germline V and J ends were trimmed by 5 bases and 1 base, with 14 bases remaining between them. CDR1 LNHDA and CDR2 SQIVND come from the germline V gene (reference sequence). This CDR3 has 15 residues. The CDR3 protein is CASSPIRDWNTEAFF. The sequenced CDR3 bases are TGTGCCAGTAGTCCTATACGGGACTGGAACACTGAA.

As to this clone: The read ends 3 residues before the CDR3 terminus; that terminus is restored from the germline J gene. V usage is TRBV5-1 and J usage is TRBJ2-3; weak D call: TRBD1 (5 bases). This CDR3 spans 15 amino acids. Germline-derived CDR1 and CDR2 are SGHRS and YFSETQ. V was cut by 2 bases and J by 0 bases, with 10 bases left in between. The chain's CDR3 is CASSFTGASTDTQYF. The DNA read from the CDR3 is TGCGCCAGCAGCTTCACAGGCGCTAGCACAGATACG.

A note on this clone: Sequencing ends 3 residues short of the CDR3 end; the germline J gene provides the rest. The chain joins TRBV29-1 to TRBJ2-1; D is unresolved. CDR1 SQVTM and CDR2 ANQGSEA come from the germline V gene. This CDR3 spans 13 amino acids. V gave up 4 bases and J gave up 0 bases, with 7 bases separating them. The covered CDR3 bases are TGCAGCGTTGGAGGCCGCTCCTACAATGAG. It specifies CSVGGRSYNE. The complete CDR3 reads CSVGGRSYNEQFF.